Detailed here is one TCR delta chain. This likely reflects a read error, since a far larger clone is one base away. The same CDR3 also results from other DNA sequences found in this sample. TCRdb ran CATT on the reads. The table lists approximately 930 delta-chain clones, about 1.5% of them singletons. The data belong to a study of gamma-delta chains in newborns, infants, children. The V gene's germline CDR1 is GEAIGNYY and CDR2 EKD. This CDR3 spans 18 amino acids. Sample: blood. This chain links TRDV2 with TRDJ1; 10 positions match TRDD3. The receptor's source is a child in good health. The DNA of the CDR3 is TGTGCCTGTGACACATTACGTACTGGGGGATCCCTCACCGATAAACTCATCTTC. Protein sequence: CACDTLRTGGSLTDKLIF.